This T cell receptor (beta chain) was sequenced during a study of cytomegalovirus exposure and HLA in healthy donors. Regarding the study as a whole: The classifier, whose performance was assessed in both the original and validation cohorts, reportedly diagnosed cytomegalovirus status with high specificity and sensitivity. Specificity for CMV antigens was confirmed in vitro for three of the CMV-associated chains. According to a subsequent analysis, TCR clusters identified in the first cohort showed a tendency to co-occur across the 110 or so validation repertoires.

The table came from immunoSEQ multiplex PCR; TCRdb's copy has only in-frame clones and leaves some out. The sample lists 100,000 to 150,000 clones, approximately 95% seen once, with about 1.7% in the top ten. This clone was seen only a few times. Its antigen is still unknown. This clonotype was obtained from a young man in good health and CMV-seronegative. What was sequenced was PBMCs.

The CDR3 DNA sequence: TGCAGCGTTGAAGTGGTCTGGGACAGTCTAGGTTCCGAGCAGTACTTC. Translated: CSVEVVWDSLGSEQYF. The rearrangement joins TRBV29-1 to TRBJ2-7; 7 bases match TRBD1. After removal of 1 base from V and 6 bases from J, the junction contained 15 bases not matched to a gene. Germline assignment: CDR1 SQVTM and CDR2 ANQGSEA. The CDR3 is 16 amino acids.